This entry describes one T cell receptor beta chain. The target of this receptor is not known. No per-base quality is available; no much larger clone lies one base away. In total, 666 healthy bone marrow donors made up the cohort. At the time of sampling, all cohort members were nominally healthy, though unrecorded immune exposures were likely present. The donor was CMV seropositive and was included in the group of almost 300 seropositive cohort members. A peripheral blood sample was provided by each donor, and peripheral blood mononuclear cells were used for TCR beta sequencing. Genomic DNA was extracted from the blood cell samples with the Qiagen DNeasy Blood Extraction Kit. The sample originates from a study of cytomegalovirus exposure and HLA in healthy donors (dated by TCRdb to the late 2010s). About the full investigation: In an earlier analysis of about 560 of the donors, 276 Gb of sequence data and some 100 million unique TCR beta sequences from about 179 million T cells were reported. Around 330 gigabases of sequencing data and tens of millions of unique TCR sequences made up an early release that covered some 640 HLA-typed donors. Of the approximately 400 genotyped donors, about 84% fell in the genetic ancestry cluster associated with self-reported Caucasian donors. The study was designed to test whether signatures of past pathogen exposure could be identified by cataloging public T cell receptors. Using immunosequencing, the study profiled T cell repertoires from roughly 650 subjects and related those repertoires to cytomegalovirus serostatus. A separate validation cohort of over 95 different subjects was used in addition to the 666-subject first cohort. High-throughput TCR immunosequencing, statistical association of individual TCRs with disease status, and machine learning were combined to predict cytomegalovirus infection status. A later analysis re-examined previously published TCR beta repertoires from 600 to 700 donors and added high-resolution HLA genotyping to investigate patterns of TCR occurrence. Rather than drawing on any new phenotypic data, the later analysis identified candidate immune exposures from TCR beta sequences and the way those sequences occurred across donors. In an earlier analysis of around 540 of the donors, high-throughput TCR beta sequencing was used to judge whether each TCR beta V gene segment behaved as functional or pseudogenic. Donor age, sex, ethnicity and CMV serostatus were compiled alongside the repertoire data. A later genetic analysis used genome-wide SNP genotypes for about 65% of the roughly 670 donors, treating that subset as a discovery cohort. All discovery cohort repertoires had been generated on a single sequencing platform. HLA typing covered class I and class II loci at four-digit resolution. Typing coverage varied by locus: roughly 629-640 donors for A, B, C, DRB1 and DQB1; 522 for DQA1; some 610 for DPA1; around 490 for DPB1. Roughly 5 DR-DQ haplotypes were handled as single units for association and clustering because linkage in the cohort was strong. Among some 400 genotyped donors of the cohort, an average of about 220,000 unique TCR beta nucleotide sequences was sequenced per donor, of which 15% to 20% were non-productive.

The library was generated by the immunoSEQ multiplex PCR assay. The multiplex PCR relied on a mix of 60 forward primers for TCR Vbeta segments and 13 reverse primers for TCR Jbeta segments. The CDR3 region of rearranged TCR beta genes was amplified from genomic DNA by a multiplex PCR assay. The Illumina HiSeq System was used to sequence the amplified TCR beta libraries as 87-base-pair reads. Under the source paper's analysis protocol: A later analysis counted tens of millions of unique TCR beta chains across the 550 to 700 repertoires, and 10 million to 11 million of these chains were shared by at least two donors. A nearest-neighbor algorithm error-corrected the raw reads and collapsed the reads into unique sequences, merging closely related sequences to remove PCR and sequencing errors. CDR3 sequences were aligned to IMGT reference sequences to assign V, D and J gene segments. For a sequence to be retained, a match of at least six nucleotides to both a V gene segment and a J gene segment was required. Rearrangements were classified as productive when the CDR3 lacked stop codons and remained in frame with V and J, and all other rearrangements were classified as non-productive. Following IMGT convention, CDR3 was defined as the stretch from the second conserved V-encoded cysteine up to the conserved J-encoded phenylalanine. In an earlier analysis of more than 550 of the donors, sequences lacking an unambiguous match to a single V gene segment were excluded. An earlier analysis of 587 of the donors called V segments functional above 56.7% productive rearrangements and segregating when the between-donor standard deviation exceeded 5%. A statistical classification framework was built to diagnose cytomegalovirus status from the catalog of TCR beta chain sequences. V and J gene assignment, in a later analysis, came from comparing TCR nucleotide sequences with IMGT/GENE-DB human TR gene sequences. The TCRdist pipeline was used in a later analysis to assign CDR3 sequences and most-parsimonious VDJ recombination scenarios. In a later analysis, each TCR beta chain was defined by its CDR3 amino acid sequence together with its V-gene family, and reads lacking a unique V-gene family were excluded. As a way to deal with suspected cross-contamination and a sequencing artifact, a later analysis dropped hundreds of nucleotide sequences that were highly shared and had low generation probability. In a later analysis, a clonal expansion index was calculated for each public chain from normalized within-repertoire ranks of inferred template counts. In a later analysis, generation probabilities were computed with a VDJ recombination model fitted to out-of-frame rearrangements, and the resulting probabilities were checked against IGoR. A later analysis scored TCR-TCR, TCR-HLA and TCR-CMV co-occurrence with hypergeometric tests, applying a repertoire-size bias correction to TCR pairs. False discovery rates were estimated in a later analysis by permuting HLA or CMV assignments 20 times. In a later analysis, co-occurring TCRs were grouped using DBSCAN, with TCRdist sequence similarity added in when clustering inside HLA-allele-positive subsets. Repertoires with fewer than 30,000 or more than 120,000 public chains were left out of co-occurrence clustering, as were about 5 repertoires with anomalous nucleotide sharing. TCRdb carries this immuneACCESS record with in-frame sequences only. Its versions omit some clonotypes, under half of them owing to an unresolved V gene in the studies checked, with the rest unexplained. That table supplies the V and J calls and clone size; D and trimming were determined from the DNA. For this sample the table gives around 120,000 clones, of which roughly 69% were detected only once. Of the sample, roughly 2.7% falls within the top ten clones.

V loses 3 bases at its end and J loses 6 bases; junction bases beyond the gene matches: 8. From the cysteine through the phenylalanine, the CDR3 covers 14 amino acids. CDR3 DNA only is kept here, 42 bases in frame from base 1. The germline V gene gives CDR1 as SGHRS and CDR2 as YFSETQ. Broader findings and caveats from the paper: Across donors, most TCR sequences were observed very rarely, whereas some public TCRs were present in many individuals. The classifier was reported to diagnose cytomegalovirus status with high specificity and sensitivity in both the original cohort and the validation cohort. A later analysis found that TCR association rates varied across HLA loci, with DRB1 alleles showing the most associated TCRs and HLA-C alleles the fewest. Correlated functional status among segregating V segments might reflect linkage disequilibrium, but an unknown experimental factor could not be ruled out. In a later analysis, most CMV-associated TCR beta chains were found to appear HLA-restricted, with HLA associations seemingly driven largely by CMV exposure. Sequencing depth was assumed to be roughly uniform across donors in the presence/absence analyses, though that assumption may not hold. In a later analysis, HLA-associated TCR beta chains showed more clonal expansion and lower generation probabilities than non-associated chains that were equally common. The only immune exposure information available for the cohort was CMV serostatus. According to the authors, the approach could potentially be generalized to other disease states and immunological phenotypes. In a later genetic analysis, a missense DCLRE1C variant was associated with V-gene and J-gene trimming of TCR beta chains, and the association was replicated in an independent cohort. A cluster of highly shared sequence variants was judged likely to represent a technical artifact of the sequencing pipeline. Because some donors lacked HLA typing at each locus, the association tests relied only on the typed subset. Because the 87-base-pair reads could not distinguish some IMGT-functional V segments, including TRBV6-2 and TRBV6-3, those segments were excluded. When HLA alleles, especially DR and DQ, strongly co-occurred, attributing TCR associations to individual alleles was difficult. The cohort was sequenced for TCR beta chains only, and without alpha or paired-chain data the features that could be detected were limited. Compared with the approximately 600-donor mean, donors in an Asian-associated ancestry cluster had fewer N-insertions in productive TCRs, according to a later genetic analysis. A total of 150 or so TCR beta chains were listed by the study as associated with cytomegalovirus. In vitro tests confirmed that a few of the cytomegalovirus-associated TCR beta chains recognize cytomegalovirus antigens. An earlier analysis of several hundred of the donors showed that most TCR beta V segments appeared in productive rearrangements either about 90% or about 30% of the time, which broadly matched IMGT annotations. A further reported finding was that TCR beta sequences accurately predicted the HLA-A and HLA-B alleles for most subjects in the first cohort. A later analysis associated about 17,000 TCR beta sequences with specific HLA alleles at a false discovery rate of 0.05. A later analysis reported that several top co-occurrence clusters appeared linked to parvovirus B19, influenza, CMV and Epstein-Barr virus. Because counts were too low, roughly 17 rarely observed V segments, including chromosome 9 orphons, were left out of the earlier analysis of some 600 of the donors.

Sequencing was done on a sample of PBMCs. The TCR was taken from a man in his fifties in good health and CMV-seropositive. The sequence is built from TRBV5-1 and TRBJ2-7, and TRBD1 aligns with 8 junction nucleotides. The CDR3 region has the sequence CASSSQGEVSEQYF. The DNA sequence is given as TGCGCCAGCAGCTCACAGGGGGAGGTGAGCGAGCAGTACTTC.